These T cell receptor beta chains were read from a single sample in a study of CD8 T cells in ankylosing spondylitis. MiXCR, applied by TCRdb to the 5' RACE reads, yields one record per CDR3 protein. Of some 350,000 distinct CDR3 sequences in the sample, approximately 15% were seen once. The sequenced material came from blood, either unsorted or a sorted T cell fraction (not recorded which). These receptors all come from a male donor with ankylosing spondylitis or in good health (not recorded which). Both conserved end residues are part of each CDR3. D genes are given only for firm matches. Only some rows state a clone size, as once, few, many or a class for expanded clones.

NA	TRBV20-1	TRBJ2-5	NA	TGCAGTGCTAGTTGGGGGGAGACCCAGTACTTC	CSASWGETQYF
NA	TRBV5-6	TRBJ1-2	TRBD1	TGTGCCAGCAGCTATATATCCGGACAGGGTGATGGCTACACCTTC	CASSYISGQGDGYTF
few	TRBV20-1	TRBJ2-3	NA	TGCCGGACGGCTAGCACAGATACGCAGTATTTT	CRTASTDTQYF
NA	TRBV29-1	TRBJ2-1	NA	TGCAGCGTTCAGATTATCTCCTACAATGAGCAGTTCTTC	CSVQIISYNEQFF
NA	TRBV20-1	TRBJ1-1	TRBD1	TGCAGTGCTAGACTCCGGTCGGTCAGGGGGCAAGAAGCTTTCTTT	CSARLRSVRGQEAFF
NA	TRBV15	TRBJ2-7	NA	TGTGCCACCAGCAGAGATCGTATCACCTCCTACGAGCAGTACTTC	CATSRDRITSYEQYF
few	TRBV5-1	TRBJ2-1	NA	TGCGCCAGCAGCTTACCGGGGACTTTTTACAATGAGCAGTTCTTC	CASSLPGTFYNEQFF
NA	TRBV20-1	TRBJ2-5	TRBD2	TGCAGTGCTCACCCGGGACTAGCGGTATTCCAAGAGACCCAGTACTTC	CSAHPGLAVFQETQYF
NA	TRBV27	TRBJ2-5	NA	TGTGCCAGCAGTACGCGAGGGGCAGGAGAGACCCAGTACTTC	CASSTRGAGETQYF
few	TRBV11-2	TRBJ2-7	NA	TGTGCCAGCAGCTTAGGGACGGCTGGCTACGAGCAGTACTTC	CASSLGTAGYEQYF
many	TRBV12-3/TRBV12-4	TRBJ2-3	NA	TGTGCCAGCAGTTTAGGGCAGGGTACAGGGGACTATACGCAGTATTTT	CASSLGQGTGDYTQYF
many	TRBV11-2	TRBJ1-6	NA	TGTGCCAGCAGCTTAGATAAGGGGCACTCACCCCTCCACTTT	CASSLDKGHSPLHF
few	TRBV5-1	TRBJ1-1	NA	TGCGCCAGCAGCTTGGGCACAGTCGGGCCCTACACTGAAGCTTTCTTT	CASSLGTVGPYTEAFF
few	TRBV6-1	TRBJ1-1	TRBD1	TGTGCCAGCGGAGACAGGGAGAGCACTGAAGCTTTCTTT	CASGDRESTEAFF
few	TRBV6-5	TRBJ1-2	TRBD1	TGTGCCAGCAGTTCCCGGGACAGGGGGCTATATGGCTACACCTTC	CASSSRDRGLYGYTF
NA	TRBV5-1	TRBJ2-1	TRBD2	TGCGCCAGCAGCCCTAGCGGGAGTCGGAATGAGCAGTTCTTC	CASSPSGSRNEQFF
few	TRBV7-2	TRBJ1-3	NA	TGTGCCAGCAGCTTAGTAGGGATTGGAAACACCATATATTTT	CASSLVGIGNTIYF
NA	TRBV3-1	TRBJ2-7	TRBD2	TGTGCCAGCAGCCAACTAGCGGGAGTTTACGAGCAGTACTTC	CASSQLAGVYEQYF
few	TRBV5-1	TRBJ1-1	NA	TGCGCCAGCAGCATCCCGGGAGAGAACACTGAAGCTTTCTTT	CASSIPGENTEAFF
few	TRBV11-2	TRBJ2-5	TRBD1	TGTGCCAGCAGCTTAGGGACAGGGGGAAGCCAAGAGACCCAGTACTTC	CASSLGTGGSQETQYF
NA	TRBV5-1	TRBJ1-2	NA	TGCGCCAGCAGCTTGGGCCCCGACAGGATCTATGGCTACACCTTC	CASSLGPDRIYGYTF
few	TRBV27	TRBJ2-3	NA	TGTGCCAGCAGGGACTCTACCCACAGCACAGATACGCAGTATTTT	CASRDSTHSTDTQYF
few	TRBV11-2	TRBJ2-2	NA	TGTGCCAGCAGCTTAGATCTCCTAGGGTCGGGGTCATACACCGGGGAGCTGTTTTTT	CASSLDLLGSGSYTGELFF
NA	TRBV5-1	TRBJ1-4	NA	TGCGCCAGCAGCAATCAGGACAGTATCGGGAAACTGTTTTTT	CASSNQDSIGKLFF
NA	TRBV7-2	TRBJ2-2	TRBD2	TGTGCCAGCAGTTACCTAGCGGGAATGGCCGGGGAGCTGTTTTTT	CASSYLAGMAGELFF
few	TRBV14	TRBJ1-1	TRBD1	TGTGCCAGCAGCCCCACCGGGACAGGGGTTTTGGCTTTCTTT	CASSPTGTGVLAFF
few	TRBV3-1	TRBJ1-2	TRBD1	TGTGCCAGCAGCCAAGACGGGACAGGGGTGAATGGCTACACCTTC	CASSQDGTGVNGYTF
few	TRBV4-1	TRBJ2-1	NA	TGCGCCAGCAGCCCCCCCGGGGCTGGCCCCTACAATGAGCAGTTCTTC	CASSPPGAGPYNEQFF
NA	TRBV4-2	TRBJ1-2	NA	TGTGCCAGCAGCCAAGATTTGCAGGTGGACGGCTACACCTTC	CASSQDLQVDGYTF
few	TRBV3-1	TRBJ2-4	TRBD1	TGTGCCAGCAGCCAAAGTTGGACAGGACAGGGGTACTTC	CASSQSWTGQGYF
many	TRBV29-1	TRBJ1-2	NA	TGCAGCGGATCGGGGGTCGCGAACTATGGCTACACCTTC	CSGSGVANYGYTF
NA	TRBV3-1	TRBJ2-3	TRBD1	TGTGCCAGCAGCCAAGATCTCACAGGGGGCACAGATACGCAGTATTTT	CASSQDLTGGTDTQYF
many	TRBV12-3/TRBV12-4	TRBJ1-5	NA	TGTGCCAGCAGTCGCCCGGGACAAAATCAGCCCCAGCATTTT	CASSRPGQNQPQHF
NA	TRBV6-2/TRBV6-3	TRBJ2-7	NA	TGTGCCAGCAAGTCAGGCGGAGCCCCCTACGAGCAGTACTTC	CASKSGGAPYEQYF
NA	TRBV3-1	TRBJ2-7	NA	TGTGCCAGCAGCCCGTCTTGGGGTAGAGCAGCCCCCATCGAGCAGTACTTC	CASSPSWGRAAPIEQYF